This is a list of T cell receptor beta chains from one sample in a study of spatial heterogeneity in lung cancer. One entry per CDR3 protein, called by TCRdb with MiXCR from the 5' RACE reads. The sample records about 8,100 distinct CDR3 sequences, approximately 12% being singletons. Sequenced here: lung tumor tissue, sampled at surgery. These receptors originate from a male donor with early-stage non-small cell lung cancer. Each CDR3 is given with its conserved first and last residue. The D gene is left open where the match is weak. Part of the rows lack a size; the others show once, few, many or a class for expanded clones.

D: .
V: TRBV7-2
size: medium-sized
J: TRBJ1-2
CDR3: CASSLGVRVHTF
DNA: TGTGCCAGCAGCTTAGGGGTTCGGGTCCACACCTTC

D: TRBD2
V: TRBV7-9
size: few
J: TRBJ2-3
CDR3: CASSFARASGADTQYF
DNA: TGTGCCAGCAGCTTCGCGCGGGCTAGCGGAGCAGATACGCAGTATTTT

D: .
V: TRBV29-1
size: many
J: TRBJ2-1
CDR3: CSVVGQGRRENRNEQFF
DNA: TGCAGCGTTGTTGGGCAGGGGAGGCGGGAGAACCGGAATGAGCAGTTCTTC

D: .
V: TRBV6-6
size: medium-sized
J: TRBJ1-1
CDR3: CASSRQASTEAFF
DNA: TGTGCCAGCAGTCGACAGGCGAGCACTGAAGCTTTCTTT

D: .
V: TRBV28
size: many
J: TRBJ1-3
CDR3: CASSLRGPGASGNTIYF
DNA: TGTGCCAGCAGTTTACGAGGGCCAGGGGCCTCTGGAAACACCATATATTTT

D: .
V: TRBV7-8
size: many
J: TRBJ2-1
CDR3: CASSLNLPLVYNEQFF
DNA: TGTGCCAGCAGCCTTAATCTCCCTTTGGTATACAATGAGCAGTTCTTC

D: TRBD1
V: TRBV25-1
size: .
J: TRBJ1-6
CDR3: CASRGDREPLHF
DNA: TGTGCCAGCAGGGGGGACAGAGAACCCCTCCACTTT

D: TRBD2
V: TRBV6-6
size: .
J: TRBJ2-2
CDR3: CASSYPTSVTGELFF
DNA: TGTGCCAGCAGTTATCCGACTAGCGTGACCGGGGAGCTGTTTTTT

D: .
V: TRBV30
size: many
J: TRBJ1-1
CDR3: CAWRGESSWYTEAFF
DNA: TGTGCCTGGAGAGGTGAAAGCTCATGGTATACTGAAGCTTTCTTT

D: TRBD2
V: TRBV7-9
size: many
J: TRBJ2-3
CDR3: CASSPLAGGPHGTDTQYF
DNA: TGTGCCAGCAGCCCATTAGCGGGAGGGCCGCATGGCACAGATACGCAGTATTTT

D: .
V: TRBV7-7
size: many
J: TRBJ2-3
CDR3: CASSLENSPDTQYF
DNA: TGTGCTAGCAGCTTAGAGAATAGCCCAGATACGCAGTATTTT

D: TRBD2
V: TRBV20-1
size: medium-sized
J: TRBJ2-7
CDR3: CSACGGMTSGSGEQYF
DNA: TGCAGTGCTTGCGGTGGGATGACTAGCGGGAGTGGCGAGCAGTACTTC

D: TRBD1
V: TRBV5-5
size: .
J: TRBJ2-7
CDR3: CASSTTGKEVYEQYF
DNA: TGTGCCAGCAGCACGACAGGGAAGGAGGTCTACGAGCAGTACTTC

D: .
V: TRBV4-1
size: many
J: TRBJ2-7
CDR3: CASSQDNQNYPYEQYF
DNA: TGCGCCAGCAGCCAAGACAATCAAAACTATCCCTACGAGCAGTACTTC